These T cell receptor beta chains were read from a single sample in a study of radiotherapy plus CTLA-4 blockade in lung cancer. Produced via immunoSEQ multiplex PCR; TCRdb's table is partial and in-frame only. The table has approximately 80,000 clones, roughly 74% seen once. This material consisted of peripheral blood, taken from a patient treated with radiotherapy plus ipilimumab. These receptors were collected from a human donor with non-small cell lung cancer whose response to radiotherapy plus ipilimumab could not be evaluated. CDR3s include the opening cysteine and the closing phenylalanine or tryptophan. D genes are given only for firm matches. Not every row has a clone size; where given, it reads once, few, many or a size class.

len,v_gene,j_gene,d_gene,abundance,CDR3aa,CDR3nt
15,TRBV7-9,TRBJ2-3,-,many,CASSPPRVGTDTQYF,TGTGCCAGCAGCCCCCCCAGGGTTGGCACAGATACGCAGTATTTT
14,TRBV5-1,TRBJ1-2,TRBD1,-,CASSLDGQGGGYTF,TGCGCCAGCAGCCTCGACGGACAGGGAGGCGGCTACACCTTC
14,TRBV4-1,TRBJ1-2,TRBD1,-,CASSQGGGGYGYTF,TGCGCCAGCAGCCAAGGAGGGGGCGGGTATGGCTACACCTTC
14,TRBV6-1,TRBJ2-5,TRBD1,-,CASSGQGSGETQYF,TGTGCCAGCAGCGGACAGGGGTCGGGAGAGACCCAGTACTTC
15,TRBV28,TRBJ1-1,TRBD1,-,CASSLWGQGGSEAFF,TGTGCCAGCAGTTTGTGGGGACAGGGAGGATCTGAAGCTTTCTTT
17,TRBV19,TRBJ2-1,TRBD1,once,CASSGRFRGRGHDEQFF,TGTGCCAGTAGTGGCCGTTTCAGGGGCAGGGGGCACGATGAGCAGTTCTTC
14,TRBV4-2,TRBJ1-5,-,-,CASSPGDSNQPQHF,TGTGCCAGCAGCCCCGGGGATAGCAATCAGCCCCAGCATTTT
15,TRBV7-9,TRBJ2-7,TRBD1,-,CASSLALDRTYEQYF,TGTGCCAGCAGCTTAGCGTTGGACAGGACCTACGAGCAGTACTTC
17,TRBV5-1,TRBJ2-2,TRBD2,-,CASSLVSSGRYTGELFF,TGCGCCAGCAGCTTGGTGTCTAGCGGGAGGTACACCGGGGAGCTGTTTTTT
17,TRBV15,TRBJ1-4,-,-,CATSRTPYRVPAEKLFF,TGTGCCACCAGCAGAACCCCGTACAGGGTCCCTGCGGAAAAACTGTTTTTT
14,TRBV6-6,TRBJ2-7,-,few,CASSYSYFSDEQYF,TGTGCCAGCAGTTACTCCTACTTTTCGGACGAGCAGTACTTC
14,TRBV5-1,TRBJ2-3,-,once,CASSTPVETDTQYF,TGCGCCAGTTCGACTCCGGTGGAGACAGATACGCAGTATTTT
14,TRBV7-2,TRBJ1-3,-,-,CASSLKGSGNTIYF,TGTGCCAGCAGCTTAAAGGGGTCGGGCAACACCATATATTTT
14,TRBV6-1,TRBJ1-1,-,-,CASRKTDSNTEAFF,TGTGCCAGCAGAAAGACAGACTCGAACACTGAAGCTTTCTTT
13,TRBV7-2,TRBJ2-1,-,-,CASRPGLYNEQFF,TGTGCCAGCCGCCCAGGATTATACAATGAGCAGTTCTTC
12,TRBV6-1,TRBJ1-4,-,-,CASRGQHEKLFF,TGTGCCAGCAGGGGGCAACATGAAAAACTGTTTTTT